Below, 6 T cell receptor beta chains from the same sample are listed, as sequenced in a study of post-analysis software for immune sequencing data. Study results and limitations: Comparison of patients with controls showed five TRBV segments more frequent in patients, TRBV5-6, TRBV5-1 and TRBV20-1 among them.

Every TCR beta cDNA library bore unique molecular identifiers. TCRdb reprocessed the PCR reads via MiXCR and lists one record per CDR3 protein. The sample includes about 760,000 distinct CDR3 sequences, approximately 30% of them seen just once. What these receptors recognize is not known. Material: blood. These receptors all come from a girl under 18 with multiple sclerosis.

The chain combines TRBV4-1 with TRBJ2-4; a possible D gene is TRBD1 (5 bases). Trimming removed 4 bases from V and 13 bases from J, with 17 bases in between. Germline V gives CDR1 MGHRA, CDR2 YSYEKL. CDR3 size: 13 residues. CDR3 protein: CASSPPSQGEQYF. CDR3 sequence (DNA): TGCGCCAGCAGCCCCCCCAGTCAGGGTGAGCAGTACTTC.

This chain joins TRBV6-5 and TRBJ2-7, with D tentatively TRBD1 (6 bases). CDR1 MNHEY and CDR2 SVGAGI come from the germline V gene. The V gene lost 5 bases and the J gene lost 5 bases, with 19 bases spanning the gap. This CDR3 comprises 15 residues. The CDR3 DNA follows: TGTGCCAGCAGTCCAAGGGGACAAAAAGGCCACGAGCAGTACTTC. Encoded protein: CASSPRGQKGHEQYF.

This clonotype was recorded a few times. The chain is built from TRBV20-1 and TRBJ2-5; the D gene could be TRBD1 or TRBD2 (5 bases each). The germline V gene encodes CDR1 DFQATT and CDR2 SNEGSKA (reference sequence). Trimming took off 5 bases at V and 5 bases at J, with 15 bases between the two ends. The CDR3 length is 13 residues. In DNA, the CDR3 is TGCAGTGCTCCCGGGGTACAGGTGGAGACCCAGTACTTC. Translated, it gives CSAPGVQVETQYF.

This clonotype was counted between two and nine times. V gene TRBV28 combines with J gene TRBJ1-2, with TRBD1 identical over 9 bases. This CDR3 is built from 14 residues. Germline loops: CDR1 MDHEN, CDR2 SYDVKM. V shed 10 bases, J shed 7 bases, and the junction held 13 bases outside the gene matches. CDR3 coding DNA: TGTGCCACCCGGACAGGGGAAGAAGTAGCTGGCTACACCTTC. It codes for CATRTGEEVAGYTF.

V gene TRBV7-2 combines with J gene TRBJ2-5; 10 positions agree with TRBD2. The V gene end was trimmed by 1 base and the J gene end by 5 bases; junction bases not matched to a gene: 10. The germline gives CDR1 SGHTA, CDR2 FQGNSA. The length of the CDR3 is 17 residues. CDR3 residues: CASSLGLAGAGWETQYF. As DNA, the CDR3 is TGTGCCAGCAGCTTAGGGCTAGCGGGAGCGGGATGGGAGACCCAGTACTTC.

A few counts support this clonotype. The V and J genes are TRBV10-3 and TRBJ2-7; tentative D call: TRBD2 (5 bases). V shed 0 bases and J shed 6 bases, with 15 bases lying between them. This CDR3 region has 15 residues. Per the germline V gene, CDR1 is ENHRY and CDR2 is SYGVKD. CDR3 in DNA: TGTGCCATCAGTGAGTCACGGGGATCTTTGATCGAGCAGTACTTC. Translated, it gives CAISESRGSLIEQYF.